Only a few counts were recorded for the clone carrying this T cell receptor (beta chain). Its antigen is undetermined. No conserved phenylalanine or tryptophan ends this CDR3, so it is likely a read error. The lymph nodes were axillary draining lymph nodes from breast cancer patients. TCRdb processed the multiplex PCR reads anew with MiXCR; each CDR3 protein has one entry. This table holds some 150,000 distinct CDR3 sequences, approximately 20% found once. This CDR3 has 15 residues. The germline V gene has CDR1 MNHEY and CDR2 SVGEGT. V lost 5 bases and J lost 1, with 12 bases in between. The entry originates in a study of breast tumors, draining lymph nodes, adjacent tissues. General observations from the study: Tumor repertoires ranked between lymph nodes and nontumor tissue in diversity, with V and J gene preferences. Luminal-like breast cancer showed significantly greater tumor-nontumor repertoire similarity than basal-like breast cancer did. Findings are consistent with lymph node origin and intratumoral expansion of most tumor T cells.

The receptor's source is a female donor with breast cancer. Some clones in this sample may be carry-over from other donors' samples. The chain has TRBV6-2 or TRBV6-3 and TRBJ2-1, with a possible D match to TRBD2 (6 bases). Sequenced sample: axillary lymph node tissue. The CDR3 DNA is TGTGCCAGCAGTGAAATTAGCGGATCCTACAATGAGCAGTTCCTC. Amino acid sequence: CASSEISGSYNEQFL.